The 9 T cell receptor beta chains listed next were all sequenced from one sample in a study of control samples from healthy donors and cancer patients. Assay: immunoSEQ multiplex PCR; the TCRdb copy retains only in-frame clones and omits some. The table records approximately 160,000 clones, approximately 91% of them present only once. Source material: blood. The source is a middle-aged woman in good health.

The chain recombines TRBV7-2 with TRBJ2-5; 7 nucleotides agree with TRBD1. V trimming: 5 bases; J trimming: 7 bases; junction bases outside the gene matches: 10. Per germline, CDR1 SGHTA and CDR2 FQGNSA. The CDR3 sequence is 14 residues long. In nucleotides, the CDR3 is TGTGCCAGCAGCCCCGGGACAGCGCGTGGGACCCAGTACTTC. It is translated as CASSPGTARGTQYF.

This clone was counted a few times. The rearrangement links TRBV20-1 to TRBJ1-1, with unresolved D. This CDR3 has 10 residues. Germline V gene sequence: CDR1 DFQATT, CDR2 SNEGSKA (reference sequence). The CDR3 spells CRGLNTEAFF. DNA for the CDR3: TGCAGGGGGTTGAACACTGAAGCTTTCTTT.

This clone was counted a single time. The J gene is TRBJ2-3, the V gene TRBV27, with D possibly TRBD1 on 6 matching bases. Germline assignment: CDR1 MNHEY and CDR2 SMNVEV (reference sequence). V shed 3 bases and J shed 4 bases, with 17 bases lying between them. This CDR3 has 16 amino acids. CDR3 protein: CASSLLGTNRPDTQYF. In DNA, the CDR3 is TGTGCCAGCAGTTTGCTGGGGACAAACAGGCCAGATACGCAGTATTTT.

The chain carries TRBV12-2 and TRBJ1-1. TRBV12-2 is marked as a pseudogene. The CDR3 is 14 residues long. The CDR3 spells CASRLAETNTEAFF. The CDR3 DNA is TGTGCAAGTCGCTTAGCGGAAACGAACACTGAAGCTTTCTTT.

The genes are TRBV6-5 and TRBJ1-4; possible D gene TRBD1, 6 bases. V lost 6 bases and J 5 bases, leaving 10 bases between the germline ends. This CDR3 spans 13 amino acids. Germline V gene data show CDR1 as MNHEY and CDR2 as SVGAGI. The CDR3 DNA follows: TGTGCCAGCAGGGACAGCGGGAATGAAAAACTGTTTTTT. Residues: CASRDSGNEKLFF.

The rearrangement links TRBV4-2 to TRBJ2-7; D remains ambiguous. This CDR3 spans 14 amino acids. Germline V gives CDR1 LGHNA, CDR2 YNFKEQ. V lost 0 bases to trimming and J lost 4 bases, with 10 bases between them. This CDR3 reads CASSQDPSAYEQYF. CDR3 coding DNA: TGTGCCAGCAGCCAAGATCCGTCGGCTTACGAGCAGTACTTC.

V gene TRBV6-6 combines with J gene TRBJ1-6; 9 nucleotides line up with TRBD1. J lost 9 bases, V lost 5 bases, and 5 bases had no gene match. The length of the CDR3 is 14 residues. The germline V gene has CDR1 MNHNY and CDR2 SVGAGI (reference sequence). The CDR3 coding sequence is TGTGCCAGCAGTCTGGGACAGGGTGGTTCACCCCTCCACTTT. As protein: CASSLGQGGSPLHF.

The chain joins TRBV6-7 to TRBJ2-5; D remains unclear. TRBV6-7 counts as an open reading frame of uncertain function. CDR3 length: 14 residues. V was trimmed by 0 bases and J by 3 bases, leaving 8 bases between them. The CDR3 region is CASSYSRYKETQYF. DNA of the CDR3: TGTGCCAGCAGTTACTCGAGGTATAAAGAGACCCAGTACTTC.

This chain links TRBV21-1 with TRBJ2-7; the table's D gene call, TRBD1, was not cross checked with the DNA. TRBV21-1 constitutes a pseudogene. The CDR3 consists of 16 residues. DNA for the CDR3: TGTGCCAGCAGCAAAGTTTTGGGCAGGGACTCCTACGAGCAGTACTTC. It encodes CASSKVLGRDSYEQYF.